The 12 T cell receptor beta chains below were found in one sample sequenced in a study of lymphopenia after photon versus proton radiotherapy. TCRdb keeps only in-frame clones here, not all; method: immunoSEQ multiplex PCR. In the table there are roughly 150,000 clones, around nine tenths of which are singletons. Sequenced material: peripheral blood, taken from a patient treated with photon-based radiotherapy. The source of these receptors is a man aged 45-65 years with gastric cancer.

This chain uses TRBV6-6 with TRBJ1-4, with D maybe TRBD1 (5 bases). Germline V gene data show CDR1 as MNHNY and CDR2 as SVGAGI (reference sequence). The CDR3 totals 15 residues. V shed 6 bases and J shed 0 bases, with 11 bases lying between them. The CDR3 sequence is CASRTGTATNEKLFF. The CDR3 DNA reads as TGTGCCAGCAGGACTGGGACGGCAACTAATGAAAAACTGTTTTTT.

The J gene is TRBJ1-4, the V gene TRBV5-4; the match to TRBD1 covers 8 bases. The CDR3 is 15 amino acids. Looked up from germline, CDR1 is SGHNT and CDR2 is YYREEE (reference sequence). V was clipped by 0 bases and J by 5 bases; unmatched bases: 3. The DNA for the CDR3 is TGTGCCAGCAGCTTGGCAGGGGGCGGGAATGAAAAACTGTTTTTT. Its translation is CASSLAGGGNEKLFF.

The CDR3 DNA reads as TGTGCCAGCAGTGAGCCCCAAGCTGGGCGGGAGACGGTGGAGACCCAGTACTTC. It encodes CASSEPQAGRETVETQYF. The chain combines TRBV2 with TRBJ2-5, with 7 nucleotides matching TRBD2. This CDR3 comprises 18 residues. Germline V gene sequence: CDR1 SNHLY, CDR2 FYNNEI. The J segment lost 5 bases and the V segment lost 3 bases, leaving 18 bases of the junction unmatched.

This clone is a singleton in its sample. The chain joins TRBV5-1 to TRBJ2-7; D is ambiguous. The germline V gene has CDR1 SGHRS and CDR2 YFSETQ. V was trimmed by 1 base and J by 0 bases, leaving 11 bases between them. The CDR3 is 15 amino acids. The CDR3 DNA sequence: TGCGCCAGCAGCTTGTATAGGGCCTTCTCCTACGAGCAGTACTTC. As protein: CASSLYRAFSYEQYF.

This chain links TRBV12-5 with TRBJ2-7; maybe TRBD1 (6 bases). The CDR3 has 17 amino acids. V was pared by 1 base and J by 2 bases, with 18 bases between. Germline V CDR1 and CDR2: LGHNT, FRNRAP. The CDR3 spells CASGLALLGGQTYEQYF. The CDR3 DNA reads TGTGCTAGTGGTTTGGCACTATTAGGTGGACAGACCTACGAGCAGTACTTC.

The rearrangement joins TRBV4-3 to TRBJ2-1; 11 bases map to TRBD1. Germline values: CDR1 LGHNA, CDR2 YSLEER. V shed 1 base, J shed 7 bases, and the junction held 6 bases outside the gene matches. The length of the CDR3 is 16 residues. The CDR3 loop is CASSQVPGTGGNEQFF. DNA for the CDR3: TGCGCCAGCAGCCAAGTTCCCGGGACAGGGGGAAATGAGCAGTTCTTC.

This clone is a singleton in its sample. The chain is built from TRBV5-4 and TRBJ1-3, with 8 positions matching TRBD1. CDR3 length equals 15 residues. The germline CDR1 and CDR2 sequences are SGHNT and YYREEE (reference sequence). With V trimmed by 4 bases and J by 0 bases, 3 bases remained unmatched. The CDR3 reads CASSLQGVSGNTIYF. CDR3 nucleotide sequence: TGTGCCAGCAGCCTACAGGGGGTCTCTGGAAACACCATATATTTT.

The chain combines TRBV6-6 with TRBJ2-1; 13 bases line up with TRBD2. The CDR3 extends over 14 amino acids. The germline V gene encodes CDR1 MNHNY and CDR2 SVGAGI (reference sequence). The V segment lost 6 bases and the J segment 10 bases; nucleotides outside the gene matches: 6. The CDR3 sequence: CASRLAGGSAEQFF. The CDR3 bases are TGTGCCAGCAGACTAGCGGGAGGGTCAGCCGAGCAGTTCTTC.

J is TRBJ2-7 and V is TRBV6-1, with D perhaps assigned TRBD1 or TRBD2 (6 bases each). Germline V CDR1 and CDR2: MNHNS, SASEGT. Trimming removed 0 bases from V and 3 bases from J, with 12 bases in between. This CDR3 contains 15 residues. The CDR3 sequence: CASSEAWRGDYEQYF. CDR3 coding DNA: TGTGCCAGCAGTGAAGCGTGGAGGGGGGACTACGAGCAGTACTTC.

V and J are TRBV6-4 and TRBJ2-2; maybe TRBD1 (6 bases). The V end was cut by 8 bases, the J end by 5 bases, with 18 bases between. There are 15 residues in the CDR3. CDR1 and CDR2 from the germline V gene are MRHNA and SNTAGT. Here the CDR3 DNA reads TGTGCCAGCGGGAACAGGGAAAGAGGAACCGGGGAGCTGTTTTTT. Translation gives CASGNRERGTGELFF.

The rearrangement joins TRBV5-1 to TRBJ1-1; D is perhaps TRBD1 (6 bases). The length of the CDR3 is 15 residues. From germline, CDR1 is SGHRS and CDR2 YFSETQ. The V and J ends lost 6 bases and 4 bases respectively, with 19 bases between them. CDR3 in amino acids: CASTLTAGGPTEAFF. CDR3 DNA: TGCGCCAGCACCCTCACCGCCGGGGGGCCCACTGAAGCTTTCTTT.

The chain employs TRBV15 and TRBJ1-2, with TRBD1 as a possible D gene (5 bases). CDR1 is LNHNV, CDR2 YYDKDF, per germline (reference sequence). Trimming took off 6 bases at V and 6 bases at J, with 11 bases between the two ends. The length of the CDR3 is 12 residues. The CDR3 region has the DNA TGTGCCACCAGTACCGGGGGTGATGGCTACACCTTC. Its protein is CATSTGGDGYTF.